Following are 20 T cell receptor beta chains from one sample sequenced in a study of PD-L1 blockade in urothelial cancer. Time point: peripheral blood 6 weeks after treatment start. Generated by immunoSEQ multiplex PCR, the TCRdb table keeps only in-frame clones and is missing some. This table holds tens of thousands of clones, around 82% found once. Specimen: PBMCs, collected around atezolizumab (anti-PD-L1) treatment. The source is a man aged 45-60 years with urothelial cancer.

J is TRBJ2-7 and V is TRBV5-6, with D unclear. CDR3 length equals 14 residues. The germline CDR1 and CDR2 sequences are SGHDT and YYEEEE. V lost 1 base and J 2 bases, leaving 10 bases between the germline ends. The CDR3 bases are TGTGCCAGCAGCTTGAACCTGGGCGCCTACGAGCAGTACTTC. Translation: CASSLNLGAYEQYF.

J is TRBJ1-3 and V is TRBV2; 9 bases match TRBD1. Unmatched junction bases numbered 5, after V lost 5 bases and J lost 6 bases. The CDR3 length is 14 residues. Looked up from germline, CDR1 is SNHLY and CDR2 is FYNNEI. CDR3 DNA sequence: TGTGCCAGCAGTCCGGGACAGGGAACAAACACCATATATTTT. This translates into CASSPGQGTNTIYF.

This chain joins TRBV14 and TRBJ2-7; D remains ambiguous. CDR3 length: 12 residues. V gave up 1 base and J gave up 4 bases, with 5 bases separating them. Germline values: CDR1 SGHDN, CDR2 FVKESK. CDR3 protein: CASSQGGYEQYF. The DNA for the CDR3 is TGTGCCAGCAGCCAAGGAGGTTACGAGCAGTACTTC.

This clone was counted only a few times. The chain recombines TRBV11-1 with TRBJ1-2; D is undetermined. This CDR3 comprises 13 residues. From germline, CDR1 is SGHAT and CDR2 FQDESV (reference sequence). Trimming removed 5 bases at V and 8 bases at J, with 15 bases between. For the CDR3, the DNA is TGTGCCAGCAGCCCCTCCGGGAGAACCGGCTACACCTTC. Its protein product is CASSPSGRTGYTF.

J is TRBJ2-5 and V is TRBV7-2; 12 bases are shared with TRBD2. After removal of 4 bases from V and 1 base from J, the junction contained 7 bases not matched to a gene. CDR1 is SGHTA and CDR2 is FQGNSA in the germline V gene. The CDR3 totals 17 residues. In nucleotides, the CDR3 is TGTGCCAGCAGCTCAGGACTAGCGGGGCCCCCCCAAGAGACCCAGTACTTC. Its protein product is CASSSGLAGPPQETQYF.

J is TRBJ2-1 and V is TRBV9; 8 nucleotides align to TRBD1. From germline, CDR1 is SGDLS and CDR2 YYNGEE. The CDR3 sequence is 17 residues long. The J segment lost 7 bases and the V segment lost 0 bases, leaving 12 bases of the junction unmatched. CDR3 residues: CASSVAPGGAGVNEQFF. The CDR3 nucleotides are TGTGCCAGCAGCGTAGCCCCAGGGGGCGCAGGAGTAAATGAGCAGTTCTTC.

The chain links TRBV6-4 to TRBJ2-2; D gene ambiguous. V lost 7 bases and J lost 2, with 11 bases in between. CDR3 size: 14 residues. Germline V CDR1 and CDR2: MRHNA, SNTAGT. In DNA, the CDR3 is TGTGCCAGCAAGATCAGCGCAAACACCGGGGAGCTGTTTTTT. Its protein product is CASKISANTGELFF.

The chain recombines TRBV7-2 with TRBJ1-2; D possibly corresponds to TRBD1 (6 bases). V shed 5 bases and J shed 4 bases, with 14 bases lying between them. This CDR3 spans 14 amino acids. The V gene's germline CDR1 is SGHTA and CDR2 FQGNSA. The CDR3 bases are TGTGCCAGCAGCGGCCAAGGGGGGGTCTATGGCTACACCTTC. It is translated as CASSGQGGVYGYTF.

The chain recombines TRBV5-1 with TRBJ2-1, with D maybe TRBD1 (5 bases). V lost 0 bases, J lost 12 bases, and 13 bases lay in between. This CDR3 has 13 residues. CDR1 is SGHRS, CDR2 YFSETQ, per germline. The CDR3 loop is CASSLERGQGQFF. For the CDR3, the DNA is TGCGCCAGCAGCTTGGAAAGGGGTCAGGGGCAGTTCTTC.

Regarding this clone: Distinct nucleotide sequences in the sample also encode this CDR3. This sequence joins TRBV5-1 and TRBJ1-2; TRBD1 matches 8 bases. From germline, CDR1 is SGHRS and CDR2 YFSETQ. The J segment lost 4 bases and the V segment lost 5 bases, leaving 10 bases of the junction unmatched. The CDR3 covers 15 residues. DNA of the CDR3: TGCGCCAGCAGATTTGGACAGGGCTCTTTCTATGGCTACACCTTC. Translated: CASRFGQGSFYGYTF.

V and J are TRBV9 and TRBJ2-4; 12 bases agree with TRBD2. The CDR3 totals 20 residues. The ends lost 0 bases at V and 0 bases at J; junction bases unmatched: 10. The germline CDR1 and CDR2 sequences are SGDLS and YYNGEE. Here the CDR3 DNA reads TGTGCCAGCAGCGTAGACGCTAGCGGGAGGGCCGGTGGAGCCAAAAACATTCAGTACTTC. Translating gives CASSVDASGRAGGAKNIQYF. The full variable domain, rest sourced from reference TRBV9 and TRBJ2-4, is DSGVTQTPKHLITATGQRVTLRCSPRSGDLSVYWYQQSLDQGLQFLIQYYNGEERAKGNILERFSAQQFPDLHSELNLSSLELGDSALYFCASSVDASGRAGGAKNIQYFGAGTRLSVL.

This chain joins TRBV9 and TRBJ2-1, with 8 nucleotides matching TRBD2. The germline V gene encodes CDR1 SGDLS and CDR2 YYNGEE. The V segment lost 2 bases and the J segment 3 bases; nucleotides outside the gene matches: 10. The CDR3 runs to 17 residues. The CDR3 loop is CASSVRSGGPDYNEQFF. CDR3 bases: TGTGCCAGCAGCGTGAGATCGGGAGGGCCAGACTACAATGAGCAGTTCTTC.

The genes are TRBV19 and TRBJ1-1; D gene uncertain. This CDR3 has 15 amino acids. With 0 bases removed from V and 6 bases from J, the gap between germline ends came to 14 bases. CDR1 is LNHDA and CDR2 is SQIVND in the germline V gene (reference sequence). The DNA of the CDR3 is TGTGCCAGTAGTATAGATCGTACCCTGGCCGCTGAAGCTTTCTTT. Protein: CASSIDRTLAAEAFF. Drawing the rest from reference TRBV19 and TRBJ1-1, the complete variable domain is DGGITQSPKYLFRKEGQNVTLSCEQNLNHDAMYWYRQDPGQGLRLIYYSQIVNDFQKGDIAEGYSVSREKKESFPLTVTSAQKNPTAFYLCASSIDRTLAAEAFFGQGTRLTVV.

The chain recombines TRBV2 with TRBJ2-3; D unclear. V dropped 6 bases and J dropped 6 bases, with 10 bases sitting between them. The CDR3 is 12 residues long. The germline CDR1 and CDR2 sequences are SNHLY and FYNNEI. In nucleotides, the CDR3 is TGTGCCAGCAGGGGCGATTCGGATACGCAGTATTTT. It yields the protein CASRGDSDTQYF.

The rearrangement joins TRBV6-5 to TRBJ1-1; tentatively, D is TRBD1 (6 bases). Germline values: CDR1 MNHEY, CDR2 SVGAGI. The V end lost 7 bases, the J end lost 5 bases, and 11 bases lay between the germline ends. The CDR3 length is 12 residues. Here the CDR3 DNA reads TGTGCCAGCATCTCTACAGGGACTGAAGCTTTCTTT. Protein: CASISTGTEAFF.

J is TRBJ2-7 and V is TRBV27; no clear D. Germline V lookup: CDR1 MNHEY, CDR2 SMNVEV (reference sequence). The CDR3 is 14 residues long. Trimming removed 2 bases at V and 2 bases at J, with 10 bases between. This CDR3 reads CASSLNGFPYEQYF. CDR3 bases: TGTGCCAGCAGTTTAAACGGTTTTCCCTACGAGCAGTACTTC.

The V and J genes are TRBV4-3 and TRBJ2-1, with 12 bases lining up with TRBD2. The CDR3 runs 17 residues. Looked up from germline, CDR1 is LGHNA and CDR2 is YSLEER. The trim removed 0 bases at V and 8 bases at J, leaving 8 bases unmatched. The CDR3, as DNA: TGCGCCAGCAGCCAAGATCCCCGACTAGCGGGAGTGGATGAGCAGTTCTTC. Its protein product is CASSQDPRLAGVDEQFF.

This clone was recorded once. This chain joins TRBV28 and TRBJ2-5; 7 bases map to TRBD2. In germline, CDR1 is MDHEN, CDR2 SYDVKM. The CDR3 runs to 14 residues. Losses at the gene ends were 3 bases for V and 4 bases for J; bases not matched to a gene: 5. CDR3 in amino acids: CASSFAGAPETQYF. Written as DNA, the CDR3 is TGTGCCAGCAGTTTTGCGGGAGCTCCAGAGACCCAGTACTTC.

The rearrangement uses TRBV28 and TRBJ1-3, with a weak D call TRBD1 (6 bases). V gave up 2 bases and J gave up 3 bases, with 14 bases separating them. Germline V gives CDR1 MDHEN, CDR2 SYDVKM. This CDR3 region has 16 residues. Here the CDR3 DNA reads TGTGCCAGCAGTTTACTCCCAGGGGTGGGTGGAAACACCATATATTTT. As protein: CASSLLPGVGGNTIYF.

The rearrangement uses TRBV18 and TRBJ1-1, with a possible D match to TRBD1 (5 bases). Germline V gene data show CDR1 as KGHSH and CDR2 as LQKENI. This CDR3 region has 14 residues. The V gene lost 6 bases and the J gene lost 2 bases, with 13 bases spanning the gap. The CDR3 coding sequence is TGTGCCAGCTCGAAGAAACAGGACAACACTGAAGCTTTCTTT. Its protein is CASSKKQDNTEAFF. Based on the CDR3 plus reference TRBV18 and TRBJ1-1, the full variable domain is NAGVMQNPRHLVRRRGQEARLRCSPMKGHSHVYWYRQLPEEGLKFMVYLQKENIIDESGMPKERFSAEFPKEGPSILRIQQVVRGDSAAYFCASSKKQDNTEAFFGQGTRLTVV.